This TCR beta chain derives from a study of response to subunit inactivated influenza vaccine. TCRdb reprocessed the RT-PCR reads with MiXCR, giving one entry per CDR3 protein. The sample carries more than 450,000 distinct CDR3 sequences, roughly 12% recorded once. The length of the CDR3 is 16 residues. The germline gives CDR1 MGHRA, CDR2 YSYEKL. V was shortened by 4 bases and J by 0 bases, with 13 bases between the two germline ends. These same data were also listed under a study on T cells expressing NK-cell markers. This second study notes: Researchers built TCR beta cDNA using 5'RACE template switching with UMIs.

The sequence came from a man over 45 who received an inactivated influenza vaccine. The chain carries TRBV4-1 and TRBJ2-1; D call uncertain. The sample here was PBMCs from blood, taken on the day of vaccination. For the CDR3, the DNA is TGCGCCAGCAGCCTTCGGGTTTTGAGCTCCTACAATGAGCAGTTCTTC. It translates to CASSLRVLSSYNEQFF.